One sample yielded the 13 T cell receptor beta chains listed below, sequenced in a study of PD-L1 blockade in urothelial cancer. The method was immunoSEQ multiplex PCR; TCRdb's version includes in-frame clones alone and lacks a portion of them. This repertoire shows approximately 110,000 clones, roughly 88% found once; its top ten account for around 2.4%. Sequencing was performed on PBMCs, taken around atezolizumab (anti-PD-L1) treatment. Source of these receptors: a man aged 45-65 years with urothelial cancer.

This clone was detected only once. This chain links TRBV15 with TRBJ2-2; D possibly corresponds to TRBD1 (6 bases). Trimming cost V 1 base and J 7 bases, with 13 bases left between them. Germline lookup yields CDR1 LNHNV and CDR2 YYDKDF (reference sequence). CDR3 length: 15 residues. CDR3 protein: CATSRAPGVIGELFF. The CDR3 region has the DNA TGTGCCACCAGCAGAGCGCCAGGGGTTATCGGGGAGCTGTTTTTT.

In its sample, this clone was seen once. The V and J genes are TRBV19 and TRBJ2-7; D is unresolved. V was cut by 3 bases and J by 3 bases, with 9 bases left in between. CDR3 length: 13 residues. Germline V gene data show CDR1 as LNHDA and CDR2 as SQIVND (reference sequence). The CDR3: CASSMGSHYEQYF. The CDR3 DNA follows: TGTGCCAGTAGTATGGGCAGTCACTACGAGCAGTACTTC.

V and J are TRBV6-1 and TRBJ1-1; D might be TRBD1 (6 bases). Germline CDR1 and CDR2: MNHNS and SASEGT. The CDR3 runs 13 residues. With 8 bases removed from V and 1 base from J, the gap between germline ends came to 11 bases. CDR3 region: CASGTGRNTEAFF. CDR3 nucleotide sequence: TGTGCCAGCGGTACAGGGCGGAACACTGAAGCTTTCTTT.

This chain connects TRBV7-9 to TRBJ2-2, with D possibly TRBD2 on 6 matching bases. The CDR3 sequence is 15 residues long. Trimming shortened V by 3 bases and J by 4 bases, and 12 bases separated the two germline ends. The germline V gene encodes CDR1 SEHNR and CDR2 FQNEAQ (reference sequence). The CDR3 DNA reads TGTGCCAGCAGCTTCTACGGGAGTGGCACCGGGGAGCTGTTTTTT. Protein product: CASSFYGSGTGELFF.

This chain joins TRBV20-1 and TRBJ2-3, with no clear D. V shed 6 bases and J shed 1 base, with 5 bases lying between them. The germline gives CDR1 DFQATT, CDR2 SNEGSKA (reference sequence). This CDR3 has 11 residues. CDR3 residues: CSAYRTDTQYF. The CDR3 DNA sequence: TGCAGTGCCTACCGCACAGATACGCAGTATTTT.

The V gene is TRBV19, the J gene TRBJ2-6; TRBD1 agrees at 11 bases. Germline V gives CDR1 LNHDA, CDR2 SQIVND (reference sequence). This CDR3 has 16 residues. The ends lost 6 bases at V and 2 bases at J; junction bases unmatched: 3. The CDR3, as DNA: TGTGCCAGTAGGCCGGGACAGGGGGCTGGGGCCAACGTCCTGACTTTC. Its protein is CASRPGQGAGANVLTF.

The genes are TRBV5-8 and TRBJ1-3; 9 nucleotides match TRBD1. The V segment lost 3 bases and the J segment 7 bases; nucleotides outside the gene matches: 5. The CDR3 loop spans 14 amino acids. The germline V gene has CDR1 SGHTS and CDR2 YDEGEE. In nucleotides, the CDR3 is TGTGCCAGCAGCTACCGGGACAGGGCGAACACCATATATTTT. Its translation is CASSYRDRANTIYF.

The CDR3 region has the DNA TGTGCCAGCCGACAGGGCAGGACCGGGGAGCTGTTTTTT. Encoded protein: CASRQGRTGELFF. V usage is TRBV19 and J usage is TRBJ2-2; 7 bases line up with TRBD1. Germline V lookup: CDR1 LNHDA, CDR2 SQIVND (reference sequence). V dropped 9 bases and J dropped 5; count of bases not matched to a gene: 6. This CDR3 contains 13 residues.

The V gene is TRBV11-2, the J gene TRBJ2-2, with TRBD1 identical over 7 bases. J gave up 4 bases and V 7 bases, and 12 bases lay outside the gene matches. The CDR3 is 16 amino acids. Germline V gene lookup returns CDR1 SGHAT and CDR2 FQNNGV. For the CDR3, the DNA is TGTGCCAGCATCCGGACCGGGACAGTGATCACCGGGGAGCTGTTTTTT. This gives the protein CASIRTGTVITGELFF. The full variable domain, rest sourced from reference TRBV11-2 and TRBJ2-2, is EAGVAQSPRYKIIEKRQSVAFWCNPISGHATLYWYQQILGQGPKLLIQFQNNGVVDDSQLPKDRFSAERLKGVDSTLKIQPAKLEDSAVYLCASIRTGTVITGELFFGEGSRLTVL.

This rearrangement joins TRBV19 to TRBJ2-5, with D maybe TRBD2 (6 bases). Germline V lookup: CDR1 LNHDA, CDR2 SQIVND (reference sequence). V lost 3 bases to trimming and J lost 5 bases, with 13 bases between them. The CDR3 is 14 amino acids. This CDR3 reads CASSIRGAGETQYF. The CDR3, as DNA: TGTGCCAGTAGTATTCGCGGGGCCGGGGAGACCCAGTACTTC.

The V gene is TRBV28, the J gene TRBJ1-2; D call uncertain. Per germline, CDR1 MDHEN and CDR2 SYDVKM. V gave up 10 bases and J gave up 1 base, with 10 bases separating them. The CDR3 is 12 residues long. The CDR3 bases are TGTGCCACCGCGGAAAATAACTATGGCTACACCTTC. It codes for CATAENNYGYTF.

The V gene is TRBV9, the J gene TRBJ2-5; D is possibly TRBD1 (6 bases). CDR1 SGDLS and CDR2 YYNGEE come from the germline V gene. V dropped 2 bases and J dropped 5 bases, with 10 bases sitting between them. The CDR3 is 13 amino acids. DNA of the CDR3: TGTGCCAGCAGCGTGCGAGGGGGTGAGACCCAGTACTTC. Translation gives CASSVRGGETQYF.

This clone was seen just once. The V gene is TRBV6-4, the J gene TRBJ1-1; D uncertain. This CDR3 comprises 17 residues. V lost 0 bases and J 7 bases, leaving 21 bases between the germline ends. Germline assignment: CDR1 MRHNA and CDR2 SNTAGT. This chain's CDR3 is CASSDSSWGERDGEAFF. CDR3 DNA sequence: TGTGCCAGCAGTGACTCGAGTTGGGGAGAGCGAGACGGTGAAGCTTTCTTT.